The rows below give T cell receptor beta chains drawn from one sample of a study of T-cell memory formation after mild COVID-19. From the 5' RACE reads, TCRdb called clonotypes with MiXCR, one entry per CDR3 protein. The table has about 140,000 distinct CDR3 sequences, 14% seen once; the top ten hold more than 25%. The sample taken for sequencing was PBMCs or a T cell subset sorted from them (not recorded which). Source of these receptors: an adult woman who had mild COVID-19 (a few samples of this study predate the infection). Cell type and time point are not known. Each CDR3 is given with its conserved first and last residue. Each record gives: CDR3 protein, V gene, CDR3 length, J gene.

CASSTTSNPMHEQFF | TRBV7-2 | 15 | TRBJ2-1
CASSQGLALSPSTDTQYF | TRBV3-1 | 18 | TRBJ2-3
CASIPGGQFTYEQYF | TRBV12-3/TRBV12-4 | 15 | TRBJ2-7
CSVEDNSGQGLHYGYTF | TRBV29-1 | 17 | TRBJ1-2
CASSYDTPNYNEQFF | TRBV6-2/TRBV6-3 | 15 | TRBJ2-1
CAISEPNLINEQYF | TRBV10-3 | 14 | TRBJ2-7
CASSGGLDEKLFF | TRBV5-1 | 13 | TRBJ1-4
CASGDRYYGYTF | TRBV11-2 | 12 | TRBJ1-2
CASSQDGLAGGQYDEQYF | TRBV4-2 | 18 | TRBJ2-7
CASSFLAEENTDTQYF | TRBV28 | 16 | TRBJ2-3
CASSSGLVYNEQFF | TRBV7-9 | 14 | TRBJ2-1
CASMGGYNEQFF | TRBV27 | 12 | TRBJ2-1
CASSFNVGTGGFDTGELFF | TRBV12-3/TRBV12-4 | 19 | TRBJ2-2
CSARRQAREVQFF | TRBV20-1 | 13 | TRBJ2-1
CSVESGYSYEQYF | TRBV29-1 | 13 | TRBJ2-7
CASSFGLEGTNEQFF | TRBV7-3 | 15 | TRBJ2-1
CASSLYFLKGNQPQHF | TRBV27 | 16 | TRBJ1-5
CSARIGGRGYTF | TRBV20-1 | 12 | TRBJ1-2
CASTVPPYEQYF | TRBV12-3/TRBV12-4 | 12 | TRBJ2-7
CASSREGGNPHNEQFF | TRBV4-3 | 16 | TRBJ2-1
CASSVGGSAVYGYTF | TRBV9 | 15 | TRBJ1-2
CASSQDPGYGYTF | TRBV4-3 | 13 | TRBJ1-2
CASSWGQVGYGYTF | TRBV2 | 14 | TRBJ1-2
CSVEDLSGAPDTQYF | TRBV29-1 | 15 | TRBJ2-3